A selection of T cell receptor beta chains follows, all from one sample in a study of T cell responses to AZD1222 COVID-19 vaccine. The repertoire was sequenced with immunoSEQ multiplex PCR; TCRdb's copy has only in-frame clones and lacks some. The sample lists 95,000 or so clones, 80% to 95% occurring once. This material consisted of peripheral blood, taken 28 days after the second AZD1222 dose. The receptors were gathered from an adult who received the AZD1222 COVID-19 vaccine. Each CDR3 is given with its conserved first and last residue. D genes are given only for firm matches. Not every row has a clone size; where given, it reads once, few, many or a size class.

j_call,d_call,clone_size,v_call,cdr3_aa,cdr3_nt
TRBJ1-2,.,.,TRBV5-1,CASSQDAGIYTF,TGCGCCAGCAGTCAGGACGCGGGGATCTACACCTTC
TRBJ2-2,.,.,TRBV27,CASSVPSGWGNTGELFF,TGTGCCAGCAGTGTACCATCGGGGTGGGGGAACACCGGGGAGCTGTTTTTT
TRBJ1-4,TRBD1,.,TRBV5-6,CASSIRRGTGAEKLFF,TGTGCCAGCAGCATACGCCGGGGGACAGGGGCTGAAAAACTGTTTTTT
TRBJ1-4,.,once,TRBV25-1,CASSERQSSPTNEKLFF,TGTGCCAGCAGTGAAAGACAGAGCTCTCCAACTAATGAAAAACTGTTTTTT
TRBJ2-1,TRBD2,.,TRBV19,CASSMRQGGAGGKDEQFF,TGTGCCAGTAGTATGAGGCAGGGTGGGGCGGGAGGTAAGGATGAGCAGTTCTTC
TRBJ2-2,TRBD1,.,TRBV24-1,CATSDRTGTGELFF,TGTGCCACCAGTGACAGGACAGGGACCGGGGAGCTGTTTTTT
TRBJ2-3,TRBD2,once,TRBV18,CASSPGRVPDTQYF,TGTGCCAGCTCACCTGGGAGGGTCCCAGATACGCAGTATTTT
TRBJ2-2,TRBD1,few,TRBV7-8,CASRRTGQKTGELFF,TGTGCCAGCAGAAGGACAGGGCAGAAGACCGGGGAGCTGTTTTTT
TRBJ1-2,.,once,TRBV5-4,CASSPSRGFDYGYTF,TGTGCCAGCAGCCCCTCCCGGGGTTTTGACTATGGCTACACCTTC
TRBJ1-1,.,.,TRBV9,CASSVEMNTEAFF,TGTGCCAGCAGCGTAGAAATGAACACTGAAGCTTTCTTT
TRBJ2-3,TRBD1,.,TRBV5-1,CASKSGTATDTQYF,TGCGCCAGCAAATCCGGGACAGCAACAGATACGCAGTATTTT
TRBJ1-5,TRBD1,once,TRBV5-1,CASSLWDSSNQPQHF,TGCGCCAGCAGCTTGTGGGACAGTAGCAATCAGCCCCAGCATTTT
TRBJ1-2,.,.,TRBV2,CASSGPRRDGYGYTF,TGTGCCAGCAGTGGCCCGCGGCGGGACGGCTATGGCTACACCTTC
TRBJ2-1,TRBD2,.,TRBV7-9,CASSPGLAGDHEQFF,TGTGCCAGCAGCCCGGGACTAGCGGGAGACCATGAGCAGTTCTTC
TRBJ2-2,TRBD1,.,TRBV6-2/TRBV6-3,CASSYGQGAVGELFF,TGTGCCAGCAGTTATGGACAGGGGGCTGTCGGGGAGCTGTTTTTT
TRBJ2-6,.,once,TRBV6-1,CASSEHLSGANVLTF,TGTGCCAGCAGTGAACACCTGTCTGGGGCCAACGTCCTGACTTTC
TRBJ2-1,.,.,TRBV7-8,CASSSATTTRVDEQFF,TGTGCCAGCAGCTCAGCCACCACGACGAGAGTGGATGAGCAGTTCTTC
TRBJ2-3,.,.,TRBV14,CASSLADTQYF,TGTGCCAGCAGTCTAGCAGATACGCAGTATTTT
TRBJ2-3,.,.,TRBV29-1,CSVGANTDTQYF,TGCAGCGTTGGAGCAAACACAGATACGCAGTATTTT
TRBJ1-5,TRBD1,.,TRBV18,CASSLGTDPNQPQHF,TGTGCCAGCTCCCTTGGGACAGATCCCAATCAGCCCCAGCATTTT
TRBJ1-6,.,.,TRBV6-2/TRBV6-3,CASSFVGSPLHF,TGTGCCAGCAGTTTTGTGGGTTCACCCCTCCACTTT
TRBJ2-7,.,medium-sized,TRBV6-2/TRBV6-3,CASSPPRGRTLSYEQYF,TGTGCCAGCAGTCCCCCAAGGGGGAGGACTCTCTCCTACGAGCAGTACTTC
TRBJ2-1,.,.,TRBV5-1,CASERTGSSYNEQFF,TGCGCCAGCGAACGGACGGGGAGCTCCTACAATGAGCAGTTCTTC
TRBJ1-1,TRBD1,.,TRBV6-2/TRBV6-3,CASSYSVMGQRNTEAFF,TGTGCCAGCAGTTACTCGGTTATGGGACAGAGGAACACTGAAGCTTTCTTT
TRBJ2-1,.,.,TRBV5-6,CASSLGQGSYNEQFF,TGTGCCAGCAGCTTGGGGCAGGGGAGCTACAATGAGCAGTTCTTC
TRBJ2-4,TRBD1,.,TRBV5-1,CASSSFDRVKNIQYF,TGCGCCAGCAGCTCCTTCGACAGGGTCAAAAACATTCAGTACTTC
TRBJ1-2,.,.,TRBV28,CASSWANYGYTF,TGTGCCAGCAGTTGGGCTAACTATGGCTACACCTTC
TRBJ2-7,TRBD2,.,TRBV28,CASSRLGLAGGYEQYF,TGTGCCAGCAGTCGCCTGGGACTAGCGGGAGGGTACGAGCAGTACTTC
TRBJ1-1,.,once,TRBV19,CASISRDIDTEAFF,TGTGCCAGTATCAGCCGGGACATAGACACTGAAGCTTTCTTT
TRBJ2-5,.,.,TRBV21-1,CATPKRSLSGGETQYF,TGTGCCACCCCTAAAAGGTCCCTTAGCGGGGGCGAGACCCAGTACTTC
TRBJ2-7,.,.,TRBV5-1,CASSLWGDEQYF,TGCGCCAGCAGCTTGTGGGGGGACGAGCAGTACTTC
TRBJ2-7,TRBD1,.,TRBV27,CASSFRDRGYEQYF,TGTGCCAGCAGTTTCCGGGACAGGGGTTACGAGCAGTACTTC
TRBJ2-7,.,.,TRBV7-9,CASSRRDPIYEQYF,TGTGCCAGCAGCCGCCGGGATCCCATCTACGAGCAGTACTTC
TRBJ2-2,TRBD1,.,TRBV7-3,CASRETGETGELFF,TGTGCCAGCAGAGAGACAGGGGAGACCGGGGAGCTGTTTTTT
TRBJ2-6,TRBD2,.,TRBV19,CASSSRTGGGSGANVLTF,TGTGCCAGTAGTAGCCGGACTGGGGGGGGTTCTGGGGCCAACGTCCTGACTTTC
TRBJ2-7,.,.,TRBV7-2,CASRRTEHYEQYF,TGTGCCAGCAGGCGGACAGAACACTACGAGCAGTACTTC
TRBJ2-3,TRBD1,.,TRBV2,CASSGFQTGFSTDTQYF,TGTGCCAGCAGTGGGTTCCAGACAGGGTTTAGCACAGATACGCAGTATTTT
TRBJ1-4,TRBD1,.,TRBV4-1,CASSQVWAGGNEKLFF,TGCGCCAGCAGCCAAGTATGGGCAGGGGGTAATGAAAAACTGTTTTTT
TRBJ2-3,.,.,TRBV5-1,CASSEFSGGTDTQYF,TGCGCCAGCAGCGAATTTTCGGGGGGCACAGATACGCAGTATTTT
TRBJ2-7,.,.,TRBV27,CASSSTDGIHYEQYF,TGTGCCAGCAGTTCAACGGACGGAATTCACTACGAGCAGTACTTC
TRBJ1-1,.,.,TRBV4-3,CASSPRTATEAFF,TGCGCCAGCAGCCCCCGGACAGCCACTGAAGCTTTCTTT
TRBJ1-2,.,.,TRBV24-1,CATAPGGDYGYTF,TGTGCCACAGCCCCCGGAGGGGACTATGGCTACACCTTC
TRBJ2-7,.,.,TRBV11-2,CASSLDRVNEQYF,TGTGCCAGCAGCTTAGATCGGGTGAACGAGCAGTACTTC